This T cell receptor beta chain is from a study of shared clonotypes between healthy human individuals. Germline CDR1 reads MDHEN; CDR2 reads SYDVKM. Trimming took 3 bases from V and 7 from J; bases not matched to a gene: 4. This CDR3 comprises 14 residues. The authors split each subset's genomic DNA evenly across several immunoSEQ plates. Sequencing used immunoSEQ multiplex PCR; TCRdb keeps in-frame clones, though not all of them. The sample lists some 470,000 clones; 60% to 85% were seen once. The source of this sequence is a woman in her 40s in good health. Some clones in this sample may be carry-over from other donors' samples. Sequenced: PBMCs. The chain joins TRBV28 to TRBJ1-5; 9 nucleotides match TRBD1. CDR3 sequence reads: CASSLGQGAQPQHF. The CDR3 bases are TGTGCCAGCAGTTTGGGACAGGGAGCACAGCCCCAGCATTTT.